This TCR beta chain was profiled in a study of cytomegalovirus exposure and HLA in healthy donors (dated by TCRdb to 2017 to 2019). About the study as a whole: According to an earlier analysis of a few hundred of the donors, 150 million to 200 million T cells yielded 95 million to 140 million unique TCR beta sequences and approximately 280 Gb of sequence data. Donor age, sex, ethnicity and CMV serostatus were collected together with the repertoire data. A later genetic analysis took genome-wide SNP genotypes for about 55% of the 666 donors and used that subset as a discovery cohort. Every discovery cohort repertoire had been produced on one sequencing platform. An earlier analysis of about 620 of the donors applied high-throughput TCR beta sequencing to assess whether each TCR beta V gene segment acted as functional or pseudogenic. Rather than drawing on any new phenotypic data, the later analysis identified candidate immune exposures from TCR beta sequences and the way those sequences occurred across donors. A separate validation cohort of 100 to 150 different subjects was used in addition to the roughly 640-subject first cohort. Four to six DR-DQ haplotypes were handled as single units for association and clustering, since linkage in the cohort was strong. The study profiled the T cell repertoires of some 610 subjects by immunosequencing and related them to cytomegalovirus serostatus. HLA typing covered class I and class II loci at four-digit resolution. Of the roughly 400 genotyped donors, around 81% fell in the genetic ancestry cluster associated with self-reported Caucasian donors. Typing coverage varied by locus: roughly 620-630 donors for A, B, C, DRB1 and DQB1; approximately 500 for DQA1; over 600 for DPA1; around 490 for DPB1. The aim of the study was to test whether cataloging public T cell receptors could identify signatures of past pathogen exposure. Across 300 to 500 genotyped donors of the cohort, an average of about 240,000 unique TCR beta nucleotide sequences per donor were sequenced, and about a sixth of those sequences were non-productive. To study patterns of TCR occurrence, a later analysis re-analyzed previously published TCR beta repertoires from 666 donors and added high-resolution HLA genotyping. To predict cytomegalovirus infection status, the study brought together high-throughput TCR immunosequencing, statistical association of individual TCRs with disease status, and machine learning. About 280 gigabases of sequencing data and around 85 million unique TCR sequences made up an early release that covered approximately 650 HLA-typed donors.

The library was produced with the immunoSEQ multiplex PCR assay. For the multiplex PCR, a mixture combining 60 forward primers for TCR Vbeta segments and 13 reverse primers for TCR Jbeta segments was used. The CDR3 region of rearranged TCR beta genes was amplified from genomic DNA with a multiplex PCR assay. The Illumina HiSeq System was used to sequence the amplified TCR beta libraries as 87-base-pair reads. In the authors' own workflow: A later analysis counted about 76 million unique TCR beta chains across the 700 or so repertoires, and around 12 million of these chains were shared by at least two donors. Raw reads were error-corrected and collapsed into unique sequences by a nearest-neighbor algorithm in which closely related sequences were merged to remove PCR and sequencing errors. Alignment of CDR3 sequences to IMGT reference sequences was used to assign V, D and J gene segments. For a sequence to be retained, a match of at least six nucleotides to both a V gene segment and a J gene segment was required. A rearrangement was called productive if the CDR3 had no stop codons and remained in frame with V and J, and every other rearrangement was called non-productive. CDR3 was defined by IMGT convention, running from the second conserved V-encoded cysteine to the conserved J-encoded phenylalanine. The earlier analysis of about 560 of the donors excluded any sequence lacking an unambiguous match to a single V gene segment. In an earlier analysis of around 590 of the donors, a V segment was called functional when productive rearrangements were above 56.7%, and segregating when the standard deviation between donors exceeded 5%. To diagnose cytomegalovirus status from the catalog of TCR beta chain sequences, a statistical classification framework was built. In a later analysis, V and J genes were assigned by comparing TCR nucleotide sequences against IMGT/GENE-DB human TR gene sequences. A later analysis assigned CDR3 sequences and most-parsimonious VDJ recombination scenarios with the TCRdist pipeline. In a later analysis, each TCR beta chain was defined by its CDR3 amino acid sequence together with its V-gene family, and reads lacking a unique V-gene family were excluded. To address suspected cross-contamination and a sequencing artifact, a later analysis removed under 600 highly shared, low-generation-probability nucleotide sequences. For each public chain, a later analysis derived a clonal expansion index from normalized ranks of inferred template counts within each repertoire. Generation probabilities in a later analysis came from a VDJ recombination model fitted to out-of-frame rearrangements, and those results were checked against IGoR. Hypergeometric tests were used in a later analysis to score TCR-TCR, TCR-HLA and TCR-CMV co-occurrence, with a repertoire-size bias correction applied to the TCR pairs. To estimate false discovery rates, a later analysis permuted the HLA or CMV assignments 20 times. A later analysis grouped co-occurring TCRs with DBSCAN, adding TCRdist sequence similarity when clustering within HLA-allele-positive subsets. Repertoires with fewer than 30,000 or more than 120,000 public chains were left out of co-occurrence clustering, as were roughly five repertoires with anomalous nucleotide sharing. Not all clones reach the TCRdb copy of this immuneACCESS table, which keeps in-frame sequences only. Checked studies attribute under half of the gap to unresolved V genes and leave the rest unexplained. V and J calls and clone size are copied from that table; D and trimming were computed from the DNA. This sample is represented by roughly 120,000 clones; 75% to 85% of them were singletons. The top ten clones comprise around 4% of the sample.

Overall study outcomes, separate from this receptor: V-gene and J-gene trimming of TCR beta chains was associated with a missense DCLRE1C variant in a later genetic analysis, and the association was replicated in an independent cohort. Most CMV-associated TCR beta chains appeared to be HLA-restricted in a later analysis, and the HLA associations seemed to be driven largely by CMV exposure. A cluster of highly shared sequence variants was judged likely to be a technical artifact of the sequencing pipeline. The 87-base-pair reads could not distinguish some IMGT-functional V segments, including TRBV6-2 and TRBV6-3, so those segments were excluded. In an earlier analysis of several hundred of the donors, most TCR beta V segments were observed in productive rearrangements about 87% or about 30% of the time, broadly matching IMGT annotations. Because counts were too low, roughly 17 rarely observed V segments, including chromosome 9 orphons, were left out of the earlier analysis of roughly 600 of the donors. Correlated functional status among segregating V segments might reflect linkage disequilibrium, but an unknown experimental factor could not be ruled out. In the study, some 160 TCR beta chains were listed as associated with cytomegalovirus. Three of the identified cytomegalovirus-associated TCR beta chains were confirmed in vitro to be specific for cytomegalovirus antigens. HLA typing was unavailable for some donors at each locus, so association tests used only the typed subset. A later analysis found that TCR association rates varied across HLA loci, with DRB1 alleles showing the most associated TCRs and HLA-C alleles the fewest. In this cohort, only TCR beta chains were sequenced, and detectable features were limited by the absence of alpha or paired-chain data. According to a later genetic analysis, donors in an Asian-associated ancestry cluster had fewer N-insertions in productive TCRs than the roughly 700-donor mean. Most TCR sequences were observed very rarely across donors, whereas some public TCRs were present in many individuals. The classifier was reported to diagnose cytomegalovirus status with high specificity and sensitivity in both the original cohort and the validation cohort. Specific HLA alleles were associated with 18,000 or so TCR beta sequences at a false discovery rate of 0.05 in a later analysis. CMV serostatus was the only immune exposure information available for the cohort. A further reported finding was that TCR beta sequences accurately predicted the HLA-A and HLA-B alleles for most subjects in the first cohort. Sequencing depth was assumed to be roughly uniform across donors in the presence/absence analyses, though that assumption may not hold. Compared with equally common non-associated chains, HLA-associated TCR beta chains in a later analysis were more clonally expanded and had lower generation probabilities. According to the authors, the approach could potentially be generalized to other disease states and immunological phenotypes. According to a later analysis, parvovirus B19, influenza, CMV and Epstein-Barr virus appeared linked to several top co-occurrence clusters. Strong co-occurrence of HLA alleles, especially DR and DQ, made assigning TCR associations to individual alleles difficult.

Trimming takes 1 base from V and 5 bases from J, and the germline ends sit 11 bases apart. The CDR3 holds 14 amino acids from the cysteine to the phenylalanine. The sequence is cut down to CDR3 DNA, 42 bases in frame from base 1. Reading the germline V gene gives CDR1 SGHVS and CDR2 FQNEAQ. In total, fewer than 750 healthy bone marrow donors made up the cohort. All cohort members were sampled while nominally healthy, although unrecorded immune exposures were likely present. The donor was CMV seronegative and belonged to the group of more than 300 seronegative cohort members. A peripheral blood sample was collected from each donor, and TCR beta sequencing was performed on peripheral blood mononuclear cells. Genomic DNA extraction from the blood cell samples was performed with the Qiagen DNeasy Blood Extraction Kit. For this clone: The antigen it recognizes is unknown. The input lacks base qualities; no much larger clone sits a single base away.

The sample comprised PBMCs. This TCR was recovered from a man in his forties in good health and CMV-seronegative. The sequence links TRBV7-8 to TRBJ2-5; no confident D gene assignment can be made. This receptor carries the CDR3 CASSLGLEVETQYF. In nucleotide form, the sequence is TGTGCCAGCAGCTTAGGGCTCGAGGTGGAGACCCAGTACTTC. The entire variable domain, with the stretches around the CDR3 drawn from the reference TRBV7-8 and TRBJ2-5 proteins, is GAGVSQSPRYKVAKRGQDVALRCDPISGHVSLFWYQQALGQGPEFLTYFQNEAQLDKSGLPSDRFFAERPEGSVSTLKIQRTQQEDSAVYLCASSLGLEVETQYFGPGTRLLVL.